This paragraph reports one T cell receptor beta chain. The antigen is undetermined. This sample was included in a study of OX40 agonist ivuxolimab in advanced cancers. Findings and limits, study-wide: Clonal expansion was among the lowest in partial responders at 0.1-3.0 mg/kg, especially CD8+. The expanded peripheral T cells' antigen specificity was not determined. Some of the nonresponding patients also showed low levels of normalized T-cell clonal expansion. Clonal expansion from baseline to week 6 occurred in both CD4+ and CD8+ T cells.

Trimming left V 6 bases short and J 3 bases short, with 12 bases between. The CDR3 is made up of 14 amino acids. Germline V CDR1 and CDR2: MNHEY, SMNVEV (reference sequence). Profiling relied on immunoSEQ multiplex PCR, and the TCRdb table lists in-frame clones only, not all of them. Here the sample spans about 50,000 clones, approximately 86% being singletons. The chain links TRBV27 to TRBJ1-5; perhaps TRBD1 as D (5 bases). Sequenced material: CD4+ or CD8+ T cells sorted from blood, taken in a trial of the OX40 agonist ivuxolimab. The sequence came from an adult with an advanced solid tumor such as melanoma, head and neck, liver or kidney cancer. The CDR3 DNA reads as TGTGCCAGCAGCCCTACAGGTTACAATCAGCCCCAGCATTTT. Protein: CASSPTGYNQPQHF.